This T cell receptor beta chain derives from a study of metastatic and nonmetastatic thyroid tumors. Overall study context: Where malignant and benign thyroid patients were concerned, repertoires were compared across blood and tumor or nodule tissue.

This clone occurred many times. From germline, CDR1 is LGHDT and CDR2 YNNKEL (reference sequence). The CDR3 length is 17 residues. V was shortened by 3 bases and J by 4 bases, with 22 bases between the two germline ends. With MiXCR, TCRdb reprocessed the PCR reads. The repertoire holds approximately 34,000 clones, with about 15% as singletons. There were no patients who had received any treatment before thyroid surgery. This receptor was taken from a female donor with papillary thyroid cancer or a benign thyroid nodule (not recorded which). Some clones in this sample may be carry-over from other donors' samples. Sequenced: blood. The chain carries TRBV3-1 and TRBJ2-7; weak D call: TRBD1 (5 bases). The chain's CDR3 is CASSHRDSGVVPYEQYF. DNA of the CDR3: TGTGCCAGCAGCCACAGGGATTCTGGGGTTGTCCCGTACGAGCAGTACTTC.